The T cell receptor beta chain under discussion was sequenced for a study of monozygotic twins with inflammatory bowel disease (dated by TCRdb to between 2018 and 2020). Study-level background: In total, 28 monozygotic twin pairs made up the full study: 19 Danish pairs, all IBD-discordant, plus nine German pairs, of which four were IBD-concordant and five were IBD-discordant. The search for disease-associated traits relied mainly on comparing IBD patients with their genetically identical healthy co-twins within discordant pairs. Each individual had, on average, about 151 000 unique TCRalpha sequences and 181 000 unique TCRbeta sequences available for analysis. Study-wide conclusions, independent of this receptor: A decrease in TCRbeta repertoire diversity, as measured by inverse Simpson index, was observed in IBD patients compared with their healthy co-twins. Background noise and inter-individual variability may have been introduced into the repertoires by the differing immunosuppressive treatments among patients. Distinction between different T cell subtypes could not be achieved in the analysis. No difference in repertoire similarity was observed between concordant and discordant twins, possibly owing to limited statistical power. IBD patients shared fewer clonotypes with other individuals than healthy twins did, most markedly in patients showing signs of disease activity. The results gave no support for a single strong signal or clonotype linked to IBD.

Remarks on this clonotype: It lacks a known antigen.

Libraries were prepared through 5' RACE. Each TCR library was prepared from about 3.5 ug of total RNA. For each sample, cDNA was synthesized in eight separate reactions using SMARTScribe reverse transcriptase. Unique molecular identifiers containing a 6-nucleotide sample barcode were introduced through template switching during cDNA synthesis. TCRalpha and TCRbeta cDNA was amplified in two nested PCRs of around 15 and 10 cycles, and bead purification was carried out after each PCR. Before amplification, the cDNA was treated with uracil DNA-glycosylase and purified using the QIAquick PCR purification kit. The second PCR added Illumina TruSeq-compatible adapters along with sample-specific barcodes. TapeStation and Qubit were used to check library quality and concentration, and roughly 5 ng of each library went into the pool. The pooled libraries were sequenced with 2 x 100 bp reads and custom sequencing primers on an Illumina HiSeq2500 single-index Rapid Run. Per the source publication's procedure: MiGEC version 1.2.6 was used for UMI-based consensus assembly, which corrected PCR and sequencing errors. V(D)J alignment, clonotype assembly and CDR3 extraction were performed with MiXCR version 2.1.1. Gene usage, clonotype sharing and MAIT/NKT TCR abundance were normalised by analysing the top 1000, 10 000 and 20 000 clonotypes per sample. Diversity was computed as the inverse Simpson index with the vegan R package after downsampling to 27 000 UMIs. Statistical testing used paired Mann-Whitney U tests on the discordant twin pairs and applied Benjamini-Hochberg correction for multiple testing. Based on TCRdb reprocessing of the reads, there is one entry per CDR3 protein sequence, and DNA is missing. The V and J calls and clone size come from TCRdb's table, not from the authors' own analysis. The sample's own table lists around 230,000 distinct CDR3 sequences. The ten largest clones represent 1.5% to 2% of the sample.

From each donor, an approximately 2.5 ml peripheral blood sample was collected into PAXgene tubes and stored at -80 degrees C. Total RNA was isolated from whole blood with the PAXgene blood miRNA kit on an automated QIAcube, without T cell sorting. Peripheral blood from monozygotic twin pairs concordant or discordant for inflammatory bowel disease was subjected to deep TCRalpha and TCRbeta repertoire profiling with unique molecular barcoding. For every twin pair, smoking habits were documented, and each individual was categorised as a current, former or never smoker. CDR1 and CDR2, per the germline V gene, are KGHSH and LQKENI. Including cysteine and phenylalanine, the CDR3 has 16 amino acids. Only the protein sequence is given.

The sequenced material came from blood. The receptor chain draws on TRBV18 and TRBJ1-2. The receptor was derived from a human donor with ulcerative colitis or Crohn's disease, or a healthy co-twin of an affected twin (not recorded which). The CDR3 region: CASSPITQGRNYGYTF.